This entry lists 20 T cell receptor beta chains sequenced from one sample in a study of blood T cell repertoires in COVID-19 (dated by TCRdb to 2020 to 2022). The library was generated by the immunoSEQ multiplex PCR assay. Imported from immuneACCESS, the table was reduced by TCRdb to in-frame sequences with V and J called. These copies leave out some clones; in studies compared against another copy, an unresolved V gene accounts for under half, and the cause of the remainder is not known. The sample contains 95,000 to 150,000 clones, about 84% of them found a single time. About 5.4% of the sample is taken by the ten largest. Sequenced material: peripheral blood. These receptors were collected from a human donor in a cohort sampled during active COVID-19.

The chain has TRBV4-3 and TRBJ1-1; D might be TRBD1 (6 bases). Trimming removed 4 bases at V and 1 base at J, with 13 bases between. This CDR3 is built from 15 residues. Germline V gene sequence: CDR1 LGHNA, CDR2 YSLEER. The CDR3 loop reads CASSRRTEKNTEAFF. Written as DNA, the CDR3 is TGCGCCAGCAGCCGAAGGACAGAGAAGAACACTGAAGCTTTCTTT.

The V gene is TRBV3-1 (or the pseudogene TRBV3-2), the J gene TRBJ1-5; 10 positions agree with TRBD1. The CDR3 is 15 amino acids. Trimming removed 4 bases from V and 2 bases from J; junction bases left unmatched: 2. The germline gives CDR1 LGHDT, CDR2 YNNKEL (reference sequence). The CDR3 sequence is CASSPTGGGNQPQHF. CDR3 coding DNA: TGTGCCAGCAGCCCGACAGGGGGCGGCAATCAGCCCCAGCATTTT.

The chain links TRBV27 to TRBJ1-2; 10 nucleotides match TRBD1. CDR3 length: 17 residues. Per the germline V gene, CDR1 is MNHEY and CDR2 is SMNVEV (reference sequence). The V gene end was trimmed by 4 bases and the J gene end by 6 bases; junction bases not matched to a gene: 14. The CDR3 DNA reads as TGTGCCAGCAGTTCCCCCCGGGACAGGGGTGGAGTCGATGGCTACACCTTC. Its protein product is CASSSPRDRGGVDGYTF.

The genes are TRBV4-1 and TRBJ1-1, with a weak D call TRBD1 (5 bases). The V end lost 0 bases, the J end lost 7 bases, and 6 bases lay between the germline ends. CDR3 size: 12 residues. Germline CDR1 and CDR2: MGHRA and YSYEKL. CDR3 amino acids: CASSQDQGEAFF. The CDR3 bases are TGCGCCAGCAGCCAAGACCAGGGTGAAGCTTTCTTT.

The V and J genes are TRBV19 and TRBJ1-1; TRBD1 matches 9 bases. CDR1 and CDR2 (germline): LNHDA, SQIVND (reference sequence). There are 14 residues in the CDR3. V lost 9 bases, J lost 2 bases, and 7 bases stayed unmatched. The CDR3 sequence: CASQQGARNTEAFF. Written as DNA, the CDR3 is TGTGCCAGCCAACAGGGGGCGCGTAACACTGAAGCTTTCTTT.

CDR3 loop: CASSQALTGSNEKLFF. The CDR3 DNA reads as TGCGCCAGCAGCCAAGCCTTGACAGGTTCGAATGAAAAACTGTTTTTT. The V and J genes are TRBV4-1 and TRBJ1-4, with D possibly being TRBD1 (6 bases). Germline V gene lookup returns CDR1 MGHRA and CDR2 YSYEKL. Trimming pared 1 base from V and 5 bases from J, leaving 14 bases between. The CDR3 is 16 amino acids.

This chain joins TRBV7-9 and TRBJ1-4; D gene unclear. CDR3 length equals 17 residues. Between the trimmed V and J ends, which lost 2 bases and 3 bases, there was a span of 16 bases. The germline V gene encodes CDR1 SEHNR and CDR2 FQNEAQ (reference sequence). The CDR3 here is CASSLTTSRPSNEKLFF. The DNA of the CDR3 is TGTGCCAGCAGCTTAACAACAAGCAGGCCCTCTAATGAAAAACTGTTTTTT.

The genes are TRBV5-1 and TRBJ1-1; D gene ambiguous. Trimming removed 2 bases from V and 1 base from J, with 12 bases in between. The CDR3 consists of 15 residues. Germline V CDR1 and CDR2: SGHRS, YFSETQ. CDR3 DNA: TGCGCCAGCAGCTTTGGTCGGGAGGGGAACACTGAAGCTTTCTTT. It encodes CASSFGREGNTEAFF.

The chain joins TRBV7-6 to TRBJ2-1; 9 bases are a match to TRBD2. Per the germline V gene, CDR1 is SGHVS and CDR2 is FNYEAQ. The length of the CDR3 is 16 residues. V was pared by 1 base and J by 5 bases, with 6 bases of the junction left unmatched. The CDR3: CASSLGRLADHNEQFF. The CDR3 nucleotides read TGTGCCAGCAGCTTAGGCCGACTAGCGGATCACAATGAGCAGTTCTTC.

This chain joins TRBV3-1 (or the pseudogene TRBV3-2) and TRBJ2-1, with 16 bases identical to TRBD2. The germline V gene has CDR1 LGHDT and CDR2 YNNKEL (reference sequence). V lost 0 bases, J lost 7 bases, and 6 bases stayed unmatched. The CDR3 extends over 18 amino acids. CDR3 amino acids: CASSQDPGTSGRGNEQFF. Written as DNA, the CDR3 is TGTGCCAGCAGCCAAGACCCGGGGACTAGCGGGAGGGGGAATGAGCAGTTCTTC.

The V and J genes are TRBV5-1 and TRBJ1-6, with a tentative D call TRBD1 (6 bases). This CDR3 spans 19 amino acids. Trimming removed 0 bases from V and 8 bases from J, with 24 bases in between. CDR1 and CDR2 from the germline V gene are SGHRS and YFSETQ. CDR3 residues: CASSLARYRDSVVDSPLHF. For the CDR3, the DNA is TGCGCCAGCAGCTTGGCCAGGTACAGGGATTCCGTCGTGGATTCACCCCTCCACTTT.

The J gene is TRBJ2-3, the V gene TRBV30, with D uncertain. The CDR3 contains 12 residues. CDR1 GTSNPN and CDR2 SVGIG come from the germline V gene (reference sequence). Trimming pared 3 bases from V and 11 bases from J, leaving 15 bases between. The CDR3 sequence is CAWRWHSGEQYF. DNA of the CDR3: TGTGCCTGGAGGTGGCACTCCGGAGAGCAGTATTTT. Full variable domain (rest looked up from reference TRBV30 and TRBJ2-3): SQTIHQWPATLVQPVGSPLSLECTVEGTSNPNLYWYRQAAGRGLQLLFYSVGIGQISSEVPQNLSASRPQDRQFILSSKKLLLSDSGFYLCAWRWHSGEQYFGPGTRLTVL.

The chain combines TRBV29-1 with TRBJ2-2; the D gene is possibly TRBD2 (5 bases). The CDR3 is 17 amino acids. V dropped 1 base and J dropped 2 bases, with 17 bases sitting between them. Germline loops: CDR1 SQVTM, CDR2 ANQGSEA. The DNA of the CDR3 is TGCAGCGTTGAAGGGGTGGGAGCCCTGACTAACACCGGGGAGCTGTTTTTT. Translated: CSVEGVGALTNTGELFF.

The J gene is TRBJ1-1, the V gene TRBV9; perhaps TRBD1 as D (5 bases). Trimming stripped 2 bases from V and 8 bases from J, with 19 bases between. The germline V gene has CDR1 SGDLS and CDR2 YYNGEE. The CDR3 is 15 amino acids. CDR3 protein: CASSVGGTGAKEAFF. CDR3 bases: TGTGCCAGCAGCGTCGGTGGAACAGGAGCTAAAGAAGCTTTCTTT.

The rearrangement uses TRBV10-3 and TRBJ2-4; 11 bases line up with TRBD2. This CDR3 has 14 residues. With V trimmed by 4 bases and J by 6 bases, 2 bases remained unmatched. Looked up from germline, CDR1 is ENHRY and CDR2 is SYGVKD. The CDR3 here is CAISGGLAGNIQYF. CDR3 sequence (DNA): TGTGCCATCAGTGGAGGACTAGCGGGAAACATTCAGTACTTC.

The chain recombines TRBV25-1 with TRBJ2-7; D may be TRBD2 (6 bases). CDR3 length: 15 amino acids. The V end was cut by 6 bases, the J end by 2 bases, with 17 bases between. The V gene's germline CDR1 is MGHDK and CDR2 SYGVNS. The CDR3 DNA follows: TGTGCCAGCAGAAGTCATAGGGACTCCGCCTACGAGCAGTACTTC. This translates into CASRSHRDSAYEQYF.

The V gene is TRBV4-3, the J gene TRBJ2-7; TRBD1 agrees at 9 bases. The germline V gene encodes CDR1 LGHNA and CDR2 YSLEER. With 4 bases clipped from V and 4 bases from J, the junction kept 8 bases outside the gene matches. The CDR3 has 15 residues. DNA of the CDR3: TGCGCCAGCAGCCCAACGACAGGGGGATTTTACGAGCAGTACTTC. Its protein product is CASSPTTGGFYEQYF.

The rearrangement joins TRBV24-1 to TRBJ2-7; 9 bases agree with TRBD1. V lost 2 bases, J lost 7 bases, and 8 bases stayed unmatched. The CDR3 runs 15 residues. CDR1 and CDR2 (germline): KGHDR, SFDVKD. CDR3 protein: CATSDSGTGSEEQYF. The CDR3 nucleotides read TGTGCCACCAGTGATTCCGGGACAGGGTCGGAGGAGCAGTACTTC.

This clone was seen a few times. The limits of the CDR3 on the DNA are not certain, so only TCRdb's listed CDR3 is given. V and J are TRBV6-6 and TRBJ1-2. The CDR3 totals 15 residues, both ends included. Per the germline V gene, CDR1 is MNHNY and CDR2 is SVGAGI (reference sequence). The CDR3 reads CASSTSRDVVYGYTF.

The chain has TRBV7-9 and TRBJ1-6; D possibly corresponds to TRBD1 (6 bases). The length of the CDR3 is 15 residues. V lost 3 bases and J 4 bases, leaving 10 bases between the germline ends. Germline V gene lookup returns CDR1 SEHNR and CDR2 FQNEAQ (reference sequence). This chain's CDR3 is CASSFWDTYNSPLHF. CDR3 nucleotide sequence: TGTGCCAGCAGCTTTTGGGACACTTATAATTCACCCCTCCACTTT.